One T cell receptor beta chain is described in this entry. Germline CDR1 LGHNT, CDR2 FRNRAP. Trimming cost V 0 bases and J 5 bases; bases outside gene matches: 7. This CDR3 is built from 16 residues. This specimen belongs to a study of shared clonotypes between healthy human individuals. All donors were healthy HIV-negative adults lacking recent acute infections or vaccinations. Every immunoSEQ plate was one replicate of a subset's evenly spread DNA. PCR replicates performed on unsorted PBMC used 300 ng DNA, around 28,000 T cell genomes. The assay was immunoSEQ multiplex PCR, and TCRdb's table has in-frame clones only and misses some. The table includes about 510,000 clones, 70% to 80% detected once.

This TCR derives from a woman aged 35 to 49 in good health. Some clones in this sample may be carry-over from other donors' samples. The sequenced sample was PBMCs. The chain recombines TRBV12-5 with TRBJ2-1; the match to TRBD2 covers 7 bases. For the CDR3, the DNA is TGTGCTAGTGGTTTGGTAGTCGGGACTACCCACAATGAGCAGTTCTTC. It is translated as CASGLVVGTTHNEQFF.